Given below is one TCR beta chain in context. As yet, its antigen is unknown. These data originate in a study of tumor-infiltrating lymphocytes in primary liver carcinoma. Study-wide points: It was tumor-adjacent and tumor-blood pairs that overlapped less than tumor region pairs did.

Total RNA amounting to approximately 460 ng was the source from which TCR beta cDNA was made with a constant-region primer. ARM-PCR, slightly modified, supplied the TCR beta libraries through three nested multiplex PCR rounds. Researchers ran the first two PCR rounds for around 10 cycles each with TRBV1-TRBV30 forward primers and a C-beta reverse primer. TCRdb itself ran the multiplex PCR reads through MiXCR, one entry per CDR3 protein. The table has fewer than 85,000 distinct CDR3 sequences, roughly 72% seen once. Starting material for RNA and DNA co-extraction consisted of roughly 18-34 mg of unsorted bulk tissue. Trimming removed 0 bases from V and 2 bases from J, with 12 bases in between. The germline CDR1 and CDR2 sequences are KGHSH and LQKENI. The CDR3 is 16 amino acids.

This sequence originates from a man aged 35-49 years with primary liver carcinoma and hepatitis B virus infection. The sample was tumor-adjacent normal liver tissue. This chain connects TRBV18 to TRBJ2-3; weak D call: TRBD2 (6 bases). CDR3 in DNA: TGTGCCAGCTCACCACCGTTGGGCGGGATCACAGATACGCAGTATTTT. It yields the protein CASSPPLGGITDTQYF.